A selection of T cell receptor beta chains follows, all from one sample in a study of blood T cell repertoires in COVID-19. This table comes from immunoSEQ multiplex PCR, and its TCRdb copy is limited to in-frame clones, with some not included. The top ten clones hold 5.1% of a sample with 230,000 or so clones, around 75% of them seen once. Sequenced material: peripheral blood. The receptors shown here come from a human donor in a cohort sampled during active COVID-19. CDR3s include the opening cysteine and the closing phenylalanine or tryptophan. Clone size is not always given. Where it is, it says once, few, many or a class for expanded clones.

size,J,V,CDR3
-,TRBJ2-7,TRBV9,CASSPGTGYYEQYF
-,TRBJ1-1,TRBV3-1/TRBV3-2,CASSPYRTVNTEAFF
-,TRBJ2-1,TRBV7-2,CASSPRLAGEDNEQFF
-,TRBJ2-7,TRBV7-3,CASSPKGGTGDPYEQYF
-,TRBJ2-7,TRBV7-8,CASSTRLAGGYEQYF
-,TRBJ1-6,TRBV28,CASRPRTGTNSPLHF
-,TRBJ2-7,TRBV6-4,CASSRTGTDEQYF
-,TRBJ2-3,TRBV6-2/TRBV6-3,CASSYSRAGRVGTDTQYF
-,TRBJ2-7,TRBV28,CASGRGGSGNEQYF
few,TRBJ1-3,TRBV6-5,CASSYRQGLTGNTIYF
once,TRBJ2-1,TRBV11-2,CASRRGLPYNEQFF
-,TRBJ1-1,TRBV7-2,CASSLDLLNTEAFF
-,TRBJ1-1,TRBV25-1,CASSELGTRQGGTEAFF
-,TRBJ2-1,TRBV27,CASSRGKDNEQFF
-,TRBJ1-1,TRBV5-1,CASTTSGPGVTEAFF
-,TRBJ1-2,TRBV6-5,CASRETGGDGYTF
once,TRBJ2-1,TRBV6-7,CASSYVNKDNSYNEQFF
-,TRBJ2-7,TRBV5-6,CASSFVDRNYEQYF
-,TRBJ2-7,TRBV6-5,CASTIDRGRYEQYF
-,TRBJ1-2,TRBV20-1,CSAPVRGGYTF
-,TRBJ2-1,TRBV4-3,CASSRPGLAGGQALNEQFF
few,TRBJ1-2,TRBV24-1,CATSDTAGVYGYTF
-,TRBJ2-7,TRBV10-3,CAISESLREANEQYF
few,TRBJ2-7,TRBV3-1/TRBV3-2,CASSHLTGHEQYF
-,TRBJ2-7,TRBV4-3,CASSQDRNRGPYEQYF
-,TRBJ1-1,TRBV4-3,CASSREQGLNTEAFF
-,TRBJ1-2,TRBV28,CASSFIQGANYGYTF
few,TRBJ1-2,TRBV27,CASSLFWKDSNYGYTF
-,TRBJ2-7,TRBV4-1,CASSQPLAGGFYEQYF
-,TRBJ2-7,TRBV2,CASRPAQGLAYEQYF
-,TRBJ2-1,TRBV29-1,CSVGMRLALYEQFF
-,TRBJ2-7,TRBV18,CASSAGVPTFGYEQYF
-,TRBJ1-2,TRBV7-9,CASSLWDTRDGYTF
few,TRBJ1-2,TRBV7-9,CASSFRSGGINYGYTF
-,TRBJ2-1,TRBV27,CASSSGLRAYNEQFF
-,TRBJ1-1,TRBV15,CATSRLYTEAFF
few,TRBJ2-7,TRBV6-5,CASTLGAGVTEQYF
few,TRBJ2-2,TRBV28,CASSLSTGNTGELFF
-,TRBJ2-3,TRBV12-1,CASSASGTSGTDTQYF
-,TRBJ1-4,TRBV4-3,CASSPQGTTNEKLFF
-,TRBJ2-7,TRBV5-1,CASSLAGVSSYEQYF
once,TRBJ1-2,TRBV4-3,CASSPGQSNYGYTF
-,TRBJ1-1,TRBV19,CASSIMAGSEAFF
-,TRBJ2-7,TRBV28,CASSLGTSGLEQYF
-,TRBJ2-7,TRBV27,CATGDRAHYEQYF